Below, 3 T cell receptor beta chains from the same sample are listed, as sequenced in a study of tumor and adjacent non-tumor tissue in lung cancer. A modified ARM-PCR protocol with three rounds of nested PCR amplified TCRbeta. TCRdb analysed the multiplex PCR reads with MiXCR anew, one entry per CDR3 protein. Of tens of thousands of distinct CDR3 sequences detected, 74% appear once; the ten largest clones hold roughly a quarter. RNA was extracted from bulk tissue without any cell sorting. This non-tumor lung sample came from over 3 cm beyond the tumor edge. Specimen: distant non-tumor lung tissue. These receptors were obtained from an older woman with non-small cell lung cancer.

A note on this clonotype: A junction boundary mismatches the germline segment, possibly from a read error. The chain combines TRBV4-2 with TRBJ2-7; 9 bases line up with TRBD1. Germline CDR1 and CDR2: LGHNA and YNFKEQ. The CDR3 sequence is 16 residues long. For the CDR3, the DNA is TGTGCCAGTAGCCAAGATCCGGGACAGGGATCCTACGAGCTGTACTTC. Encoded protein: CASSQDPGQGSYELYF.

This clonotype was recorded many times. Because the CDR3 is missing its conserved closing phenylalanine or tryptophan, this is likely a read error. The chain couples TRBV29-1 to TRBJ1-1; D gene unclear. V was trimmed by 8 bases and J by 3 bases, leaving 13 bases between them. Germline CDR1 reads SQVTM; CDR2 reads ANQGSEA. The CDR3 consists of 12 residues. The CDR3 region is CSPLPQDTEAFS. For the CDR3, the DNA is TGCAGCCCCCTCCCCCAGGACACTGAAGCTTTCTCT.

On this clonotype: Its ends do not fully match the called genes, so a read error is possible. The gene calls are TRBV12-3 or TRBV12-4 and TRBJ2-3, with TRBD2 identical over 13 bases. The CDR3 totals 16 residues. CDR3 coding DNA: TGTGCCAGCATTACGACTAGCGGGGGGCCTACGGATACGCAGTGCTTT. It codes for CASITTSGGPTDTQCF.